This entry lists 23 T cell receptor beta chains sequenced from one sample in a study of OX40 agonist ivuxolimab in advanced cancers. Clones were read by immunoSEQ multiplex PCR, and TCRdb kept only the in-frame ones, dropping some. The sample contains over 65,000 clones, approximately 86% of which appear only once. The sequenced sample was CD4+ or CD8+ T cells sorted from blood, obtained in a trial of the OX40 agonist ivuxolimab. All receptors come from an adult with an advanced solid tumor such as melanoma, head and neck, liver or kidney cancer.

The V and J genes are TRBV6-1 and TRBJ2-7; D is unclear. This CDR3 is 12 amino acids long. Trimming cost V 7 bases and J 5 bases, with 12 bases left between them. From germline, CDR1 is MNHNS and CDR2 SASEGT. This CDR3 reads CASKRVINEQYF. The CDR3 coding sequence is TGTGCCAGCAAGAGAGTGATCAACGAGCAGTACTTC.

The count of this clone is one. The J gene is TRBJ2-1, the V gene TRBV10-2, with 13 positions matching TRBD2. The CDR3 is 12 amino acids. CDR1 and CDR2 from the germline V gene are WSHSY and SAAADI. V lost 6 bases, J lost 16 bases, and 6 bases stayed unmatched. CDR3 in amino acids: CASSTSGRAQFF. CDR3 nucleotides: TGCGCCAGCAGCACTAGCGGGAGGGCCCAATTCTTC.

The rearrangement joins TRBV29-1 to TRBJ2-5; D uncertain. The V and J ends lost 6 bases and 4 bases respectively, with 18 bases between them. The CDR3 spans 14 residues. Germline V lookup: CDR1 SQVTM, CDR2 ANQGSEA. CDR3 loop: CSVPDPDVGETQYF. The CDR3 region has the DNA TGCAGCGTCCCCGACCCCGACGTTGGAGAGACCCAGTACTTC.

The V and J genes are TRBV10-3 and TRBJ1-2, with TRBD1 matching over 7 bases. The germline V gene encodes CDR1 ENHRY and CDR2 SYGVKD. V shed 4 bases, J shed 0 bases, and the junction held 11 bases outside the gene matches. CDR3 length: 17 residues. CDR3 in amino acids: CAISVLVGGSSNYGYTF. The CDR3 nucleotides read TGTGCCATCAGTGTTTTGGTAGGGGGCTCTTCTAACTATGGCTACACCTTC.

The chain joins TRBV20-1 to TRBJ2-3; D call uncertain. The CDR3 covers 11 residues. Germline-derived CDR1 and CDR2 are DFQATT and SNEGSKA (reference sequence). V dropped 6 bases and J dropped 1 base, with 5 bases sitting between them. The CDR3 nucleotides are TGCAGTGCCTGGGGCACAGATACGCAGTATTTT. Amino acid sequence: CSAWGTDTQYF.

The chain has TRBV6-5 and TRBJ1-5; TRBD1 aligns across 9 bases. V lost 4 bases and J lost 2; bases outside the gene matches: 3. CDR3 size: 15 residues. Germline-derived CDR1 and CDR2 are MNHEY and SVGAGI. CDR3 region: CASSLDRGGNQPQHF. In DNA form, the CDR3 reads TGTGCCAGCAGTTTGGACAGGGGCGGCAATCAGCCCCAGCATTTT.

This chain joins TRBV6-6 and TRBJ1-5; D gene uncertain. Trimming left V 5 bases short and J 4 bases short, with 6 bases between. The germline gives CDR1 MNHNY, CDR2 SVGAGI (reference sequence). The CDR3 covers 12 residues. The CDR3 reads CASSQPNQPQHF. CDR3 nucleotides: TGTGCCAGCAGTCAACCTAATCAGCCCCAGCATTTT.

The chain combines TRBV9 with TRBJ2-1; 10 bases are shared with TRBD2. The CDR3 spans 17 residues. Per germline, CDR1 SGDLS and CDR2 YYNGEE. Unmatched junction bases numbered 16, after V lost 0 bases and J lost 13 bases. CDR3 nucleotides: TGTGCCAGCAGCGTAGGCGGTACGTCGAGCGGGAGGGAATCTCAGTTCTTC. Translation gives CASSVGGTSSGRESQFF.

The chain links TRBV30 to TRBJ1-5; no reliable D call. Trimming stripped 5 bases from V and 4 bases from J, with 6 bases between. The CDR3 runs 11 residues. Per germline, CDR1 GTSNPN and CDR2 SVGIG (reference sequence). CDR3 nucleotides: TGTGCCTGGGGTGAAAATCAGCCCCAGCATTTT. This gives the protein CAWGENQPQHF. Using reference TRBV30 and TRBJ1-5 for the parts outside the CDR3, the full variable domain is SQTIHQWPATLVQPVGSPLSLECTVEGTSNPNLYWYRQAAGRGLQLLFYSVGIGQISSEVPQNLSASRPQDRQFILSSKKLLLSDSGFYLCAWGENQPQHFGDGTRLSIL.

This chain uses TRBV4-1 with TRBJ2-2, with D tentatively TRBD2 (5 bases). CDR3 length: 15 residues. V lost 2 bases and J 5 bases, leaving 12 bases between the germline ends. Germline CDR1 MGHRA, CDR2 YSYEKL. CDR3: CASSQKTGSTGELFF. In nucleotides, the CDR3 is TGCGCCAGCAGCCAAAAGACTGGGAGTACCGGGGAGCTGTTTTTT.

This rearrangement joins TRBV19 to TRBJ1-2; TRBD1 matches at 8 bases. The CDR3 consists of 13 residues. From germline, CDR1 is LNHDA and CDR2 SQIVND (reference sequence). The trim removed 5 bases at V and 6 bases at J, leaving 5 bases unmatched. The DNA for the CDR3 is TGTGCCAGTAGTGCCCTGACAGGGGATGGCTACACCTTC. Protein sequence: CASSALTGDGYTF.

This chain joins TRBV10-3 and TRBJ2-1; no firm D call. Trimming stripped 4 bases from V and 0 bases from J, with 13 bases between. Germline CDR1 is ENHRY and CDR2 is SYGVKD. The CDR3 has 16 residues. CDR3 sequence (DNA): TGTGCCATCAGTGGACCGCCCGAACCCTCCTACAATGAGCAGTTCTTC. Amino acids: CAISGPPEPSYNEQFF.

V is TRBV20-1 and J is TRBJ1-1, with D possibly being TRBD1 (5 bases). The ends were cut back, 1 base at V and 9 bases at J, with 9 bases in the middle. Looked up from germline, CDR1 is DFQATT and CDR2 is SNEGSKA (reference sequence). The CDR3 totals 11 residues. The CDR3 protein is CSARGRDQAFF. As DNA, the CDR3 is TGCAGTGCTAGAGGCAGGGACCAAGCTTTCTTT.

This chain links TRBV28 with TRBJ1-3, with D unclear. This CDR3 is built from 12 residues. The V and J ends lost 7 bases and 4 bases respectively, with 8 bases between them. CDR1 and CDR2 from the germline V gene are MDHEN and SYDVKM. CDR3 residues: CASKLAGNTIYF. CDR3 coding DNA: TGTGCCAGCAAGCTGGCGGGAAACACCATATATTTT.

The chain uses TRBV6-1 and TRBJ2-5, with a tentative D call TRBD2 (5 bases). The germline V gene has CDR1 MNHNS and CDR2 SASEGT. The CDR3 is 17 residues long. Trimming took 2 bases from V and 5 from J, leaving 21 bases between them. CDR3 sequence: CASSERATWAGTETQYF. CDR3 sequence (DNA): TGTGCCAGCAGTGAAAGGGCAACATGGGCGGGTACGGAGACCCAGTACTTC.

This chain uses TRBV9 with TRBJ2-1; TRBD1 aligns across 7 bases. The CDR3 spans 14 residues. Germline CDR1 reads SGDLS; CDR2 reads YYNGEE. V dropped 3 bases and J dropped 1; count of bases not matched to a gene: 1. The CDR3 sequence: CASSGGQSYNEQFF. As DNA, the CDR3 is TGTGCCAGCAGCGGGGGACAGTCCTACAATGAGCAGTTCTTC.

This clone was observed a handful of times. Distinct nucleotide sequences in the sample also encode this CDR3. The V gene is TRBV11-3, the J gene TRBJ1-6; no firm D call. The CDR3 has 18 amino acids. Between the trimmed V and J ends, which lost 0 bases and 0 bases, there was a span of 12 bases. From germline, CDR1 is SGHNT and CDR2 YENEEA. CDR3 protein: CASSLDQGGSSYNSPLHF. The CDR3 DNA reads as TGTGCCAGCAGCTTAGATCAAGGAGGTAGCTCCTATAATTCACCCCTCCACTTT.

The rearrangement joins TRBV19 to TRBJ1-2; D unclear. Trimming took 10 bases from V and 3 from J, leaving 15 bases between them. There are 13 residues in the CDR3. Germline CDR1 reads LNHDA; CDR2 reads SQIVND (reference sequence). CDR3 nucleotide sequence: TGTGCCACCCTATCGGACGGCGACTATGGCTACACCTTC. Residues: CATLSDGDYGYTF.

The chain couples TRBV6-5 to TRBJ1-2; the match to TRBD1 covers 7 bases. The junction had 10 bases not matched to a gene; V was cut back by 7 bases and J by 8 bases. Germline CDR1 MNHEY, CDR2 SVGAGI. The CDR3 has 13 amino acids. The CDR3 sequence is CASTAGQRRGYTF. For the CDR3, the DNA is TGTGCCAGCACCGCGGGACAGAGAAGAGGCTACACCTTC.

The rearrangement uses TRBV6-1 and TRBJ1-5; no clear D gene. Looked up from germline, CDR1 is MNHNS and CDR2 is SASEGT. CDR3 size: 15 residues. V lost 5 bases and J lost 3, with 14 bases in between. CDR3: CASSSLPGLNQPQHF. DNA for the CDR3: TGTGCCAGCAGTTCCCTACCGGGTCTCAATCAGCCCCAGCATTTT.

This clone appeared once. The rearrangement uses TRBV1 and TRBJ1-6. TRBV1 is noted as a pseudogene. CDR3 size: 13 residues. Written as DNA, the CDR3 is TGCACCAGCAGCCAAGGAGGACATTCACCCCTCCACTTT. Protein: CTSSQGGHSPLHF.

This chain connects TRBV6-1 to TRBJ2-3; D could derive from TRBD1 or TRBD2 (7 bases each). V was clipped by 8 bases and J by 4 bases, with 16 bases between them. The CDR3 length is 14 residues. Germline values: CDR1 MNHNS, CDR2 SASEGT. CDR3 DNA sequence: TGTGCCAGCGGGGGGGGCACAGGGGCAGATACGCAGTATTTT. Protein: CASGGGTGADTQYF.

This chain joins TRBV19 and TRBJ1-4, with no clear D. Germline V gene data show CDR1 as LNHDA and CDR2 as SQIVND (reference sequence). Between the trimmed V and J ends, which lost 7 bases and 5 bases, there was a span of 17 bases. The length of the CDR3 is 15 residues. CDR3 sequence (DNA): TGTGCCAGTAAAAATTTTGGGAGCGGGAATGAAAAACTGTTTTTT. This gives the protein CASKNFGSGNEKLFF.